The entry below gives a single T cell receptor beta chain sequence along with its context. The antigen this receptor binds is unknown. Per-nucleotide qualities are absent, and no much larger clonotype sits a single base away. This sample stems from a study of T cell clones after liver transplantation (dated by TCRdb to about 2019). Broadly, across the study: The samples were obtained from ITN030ST, a randomized trial that attempted immunosuppression withdrawal within 2 years after liver transplantation. Donor-reactive T cell clones were identified by TCRbeta sequencing after a pre-transplant mixed lymphocyte reaction and then tracked in post-transplant blood. As an antigen-independent comparator for donor-reactive sequences, third party-reactive TCRbeta sequences were also identified from pre-transplant MLRs. Three of the eight recipients were HCV-positive; the others were transplanted for non-autoimmune, non-viral indications. Until randomization at 12-24 months post-transplant, subjects were given standard immunosuppression, with no induction therapy. Tolerance meant complete immunosuppression withdrawal for at least one year without liver enzymes rising beyond twice the upper limit of normal. Blood samples were collected pre-transplant, pre-randomization before withdrawal, and post-randomization after either complete withdrawal or failed withdrawal. The studied cohort comprised 8 liver transplant recipients, 3 classified as tolerant and 5 as non-tolerant. Study-wide findings and limitations: When repertoire turnover was taken into account, detection of donor-reactive sequences was significantly reduced in 7 of 8 subjects for CD4 and in 8 of 8 subjects for CD8. Without allograft tissue specimens, donor-reactive T cells may have migrated into the graft rather than being deleted. Donor-reactive sequences declined more than third party-reactive ones, suggesting partial antigen-specific deletion unrelated to withdrawal success. Low numbers of available donor cells limited the measurable donor-reactive repertoire in a couple of subjects. In most of the 8 subjects, regardless of tolerance or HCV status, circulating donor-reactive CD4 TCRbeta sequences dropped significantly post-transplant. Because of small, heterogeneous patient numbers and non-standardized post-transplant time points, the conclusions were only preliminary.

Thawed unstimulated PBMCs were stained for CD3, CD4 and CD8 and FACS-sorted into CD3+CD4+ and CD3+CD8+ populations. Randomization to immunosuppression withdrawal applied to every one of the 8 studied subjects. The Qiagen DNeasy Blood and Tissue Kit was used to isolate genomic DNA. Using immunoSEQ, frozen genomic DNA was subjected to high-throughput TCRbeta CDR3 sequencing, a process that included PCR amplification, mapping, bias correction and internal controls. In the authors' own workflow: Only productive rearrangements were retained, and each unique TCRbeta sequence was defined by its CDR3 nucleotide sequence together with its V and J gene. Donor-reactive sequences required at least 5-fold expansion in CFSE-low cells versus unstimulated pre-transplant cells and at least 0.01% frequency. To ensure at least 90% detection power, minimum frequency thresholds were set for each subject based on that subject's lowest-template unstimulated sample. Repertoire turnover was measured by Jensen-Shannon divergence between the top 1000 TCRbeta sequences post- and pre-transplant. Changes in detection of donor-reactive sequences were assessed with two-sided Fisher's exact tests. TCRdb's version of the immuneACCESS table is confined to in-frame rearrangements and falls short of the full clone set. An unresolved V gene accounts for under half of the shortfall where checked; the remainder is of unknown origin. Clone size and V and J calls were adopted from that table, with D and trimming inferred from the DNA. This sample comprises under 150,000 clones, just over 90% of them detected only once. In total, the top ten clones hold approximately 0.78% of the sample.

CDR1 SEHNR and CDR2 FQNEAQ were looked up in the germline V gene (reference sequence). The CDR3 contains 12 residues, cysteine and phenylalanine counted. The CDR3 DNA has 36 bases and is translated from base 1. V and J are truncated by 5 bases and 12 bases respectively, leaving an intervening sequence of 14 bases. The TCR originated in a human patient who received a liver transplant. After a transplant, some T cells may be of graft donor origin. Here the chain combines TRBV7-9 and TRBJ2-1; TRBD2 could be the D gene, as 6 bases match. The sequenced sample was CD4+ T cells from blood, obtained 12 months after liver transplant. The sequence in DNA is TGTGCCAGCAGCACCAACGTGGGGGGGCAGTTCTTC. Translated, this gives CASSTNVGGQFF.